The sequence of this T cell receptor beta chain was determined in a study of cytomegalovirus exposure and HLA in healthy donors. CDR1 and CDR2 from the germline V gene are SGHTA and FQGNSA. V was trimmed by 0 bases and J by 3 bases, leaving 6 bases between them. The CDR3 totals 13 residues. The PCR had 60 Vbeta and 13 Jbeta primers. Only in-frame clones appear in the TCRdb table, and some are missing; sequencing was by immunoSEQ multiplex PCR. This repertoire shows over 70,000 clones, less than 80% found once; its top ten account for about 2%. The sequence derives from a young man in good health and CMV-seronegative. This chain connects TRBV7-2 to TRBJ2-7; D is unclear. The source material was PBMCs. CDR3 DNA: TGTGCCAGCAGCTTAGCACTTAACTACGAGCAGTACTTC. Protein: CASSLALNYEQYF.